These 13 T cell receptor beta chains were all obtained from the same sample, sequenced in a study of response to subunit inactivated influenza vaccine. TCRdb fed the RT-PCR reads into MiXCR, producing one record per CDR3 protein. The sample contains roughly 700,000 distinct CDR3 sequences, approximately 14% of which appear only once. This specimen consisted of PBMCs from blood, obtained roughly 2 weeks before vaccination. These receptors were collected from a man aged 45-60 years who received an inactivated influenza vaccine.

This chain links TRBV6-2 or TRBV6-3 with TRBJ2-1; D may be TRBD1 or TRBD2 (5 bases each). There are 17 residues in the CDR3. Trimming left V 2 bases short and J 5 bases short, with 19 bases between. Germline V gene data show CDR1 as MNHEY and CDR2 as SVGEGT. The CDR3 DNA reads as TGTGCCAGCAGTTACCGCACTGGGGGAATCCCGAACAATGAGCAGTTCTTC. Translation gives CASSYRTGGIPNNEQFF.

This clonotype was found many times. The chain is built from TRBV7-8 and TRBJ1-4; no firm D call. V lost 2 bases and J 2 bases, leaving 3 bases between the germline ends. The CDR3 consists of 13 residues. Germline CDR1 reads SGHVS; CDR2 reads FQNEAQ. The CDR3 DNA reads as TGTGCCAGCAGCTTATCCACTAATGAAAAACTGTTTTTT. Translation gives CASSLSTNEKLFF.

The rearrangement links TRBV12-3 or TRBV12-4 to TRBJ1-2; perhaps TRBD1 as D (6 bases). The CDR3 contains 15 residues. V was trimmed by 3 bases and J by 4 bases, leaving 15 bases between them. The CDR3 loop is CASSLGGGVSYGYTF. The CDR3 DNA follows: TGTGCCAGCAGTTTGGGGGGGGGCGTTAGCTATGGCTACACCTTC.

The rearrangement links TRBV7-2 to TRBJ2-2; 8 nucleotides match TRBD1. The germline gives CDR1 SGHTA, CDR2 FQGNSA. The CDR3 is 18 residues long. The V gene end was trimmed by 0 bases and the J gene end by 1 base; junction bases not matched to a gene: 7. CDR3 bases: TGTGCCAGCAGCTTAGCCCCAGGGGGCGCGGTGAACACCGGGGAGCTGTTTTTT. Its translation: CASSLAPGGAVNTGELFF.

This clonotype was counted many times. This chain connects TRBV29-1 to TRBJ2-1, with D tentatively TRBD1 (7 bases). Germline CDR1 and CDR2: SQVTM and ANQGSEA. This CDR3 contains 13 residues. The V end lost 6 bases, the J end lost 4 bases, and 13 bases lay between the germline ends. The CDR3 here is CSVRDSFYNEQFF. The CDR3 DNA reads TGCAGCGTGCGGGACAGTTTTTACAATGAGCAGTTCTTC.

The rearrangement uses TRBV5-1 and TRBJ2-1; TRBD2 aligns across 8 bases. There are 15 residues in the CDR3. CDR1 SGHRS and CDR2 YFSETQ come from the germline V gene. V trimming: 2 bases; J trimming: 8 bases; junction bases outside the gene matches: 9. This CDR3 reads CASSLIAGGSHEQFF. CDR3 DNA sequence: TGCGCCAGCAGCTTAATCGCGGGAGGTTCGCATGAGCAGTTCTTC.

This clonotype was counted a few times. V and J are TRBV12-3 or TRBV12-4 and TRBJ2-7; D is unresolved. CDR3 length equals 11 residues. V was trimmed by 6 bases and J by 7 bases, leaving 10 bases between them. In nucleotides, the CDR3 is TGTGCCAGCAGCCCGGCGATAGAGCAGTACTTC. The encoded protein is CASSPAIEQYF.

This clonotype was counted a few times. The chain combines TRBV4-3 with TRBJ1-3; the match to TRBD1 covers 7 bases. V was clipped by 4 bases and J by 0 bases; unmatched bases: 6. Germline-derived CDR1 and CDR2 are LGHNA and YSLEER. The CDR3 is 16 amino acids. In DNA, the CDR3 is TGCGCCAGCAGCCGAGCCCGGGACAGCTCTGGAAACACCATATATTTT. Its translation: CASSRARDSSGNTIYF.

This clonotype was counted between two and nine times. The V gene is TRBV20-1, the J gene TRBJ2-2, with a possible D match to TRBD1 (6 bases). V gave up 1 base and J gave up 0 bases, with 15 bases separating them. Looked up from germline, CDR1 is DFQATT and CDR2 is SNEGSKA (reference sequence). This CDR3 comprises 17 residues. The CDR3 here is CSARALQGSANTGELFF. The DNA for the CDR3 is TGCAGTGCTAGAGCCCTACAGGGATCAGCGAACACCGGGGAGCTGTTTTTT.

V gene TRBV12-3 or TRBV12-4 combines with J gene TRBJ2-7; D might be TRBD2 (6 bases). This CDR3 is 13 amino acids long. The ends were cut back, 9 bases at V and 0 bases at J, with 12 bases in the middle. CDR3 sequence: CASKDGSSYEQYF. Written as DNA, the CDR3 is TGTGCCAGTAAGGACGGGAGCTCCTACGAGCAGTACTTC.

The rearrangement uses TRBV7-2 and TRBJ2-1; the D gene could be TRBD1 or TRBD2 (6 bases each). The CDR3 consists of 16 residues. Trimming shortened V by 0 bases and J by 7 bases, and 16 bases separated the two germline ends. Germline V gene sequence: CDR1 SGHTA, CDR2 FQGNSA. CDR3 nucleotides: TGTGCCAGCAGCTTAGCGGGGGGCAGGGGTGGGAATGAGCAGTTCTTC. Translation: CASSLAGGRGGNEQFF.

The CDR3 region is CATGQDNTDTQYF. The DNA for the CDR3 is TGTGCCACCGGACAGGACAACACAGATACGCAGTATTTT. This chain joins TRBV2 and TRBJ2-3; 7 bases line up with TRBD1. Germline V lookup: CDR1 SNHLY, CDR2 FYNNEI. This CDR3 comprises 13 residues. With 10 bases clipped from V and 2 bases from J, the junction kept 6 bases outside the gene matches. Full variable domain (outside the CDR3, taken from reference TRBV2 and TRBJ2-3): EPEVTQTPSHQVTQMGQEVILRCVPISNHLYFYWYRQILGQKVEFLVSFYNNEISEKSEIFDDQFSVERPDGSNFTLKIRSTKLEDSAMYFCATGQDNTDTQYFGPGTRLTVL.

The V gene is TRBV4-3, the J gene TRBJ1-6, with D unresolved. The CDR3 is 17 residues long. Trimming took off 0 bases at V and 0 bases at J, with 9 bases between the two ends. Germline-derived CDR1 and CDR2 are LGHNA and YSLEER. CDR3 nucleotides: TGCGCCAGCAGCCAAGAAGCAGCAAGCTCCTATAATTCACCCCTCCACTTT. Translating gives CASSQEAASSYNSPLHF.